A selection of T cell receptor beta chains follows, all from one sample in a study of T cells in Graves' hyperthyroidism and ophthalmopathy. TCRdb re-called the multiplex PCR reads with MiXCR, one entry per CDR3 protein. Among some 560,000 distinct CDR3 sequences, about 14% were seen once, and the ten largest hold about 15%. Sequencing was carried out using blood. The receptor set was obtained from a woman aged 40 to 55 with Graves' hyperthyroidism. Each CDR3 is given with its conserved first and last residue. The D gene is left open where the match is weak. Only some rows state a clone size, as once, few, many or a class for expanded clones.

many,.,TRBV28,TRBJ1-5,TGTGCCAGCAGTTTATCTTTCTCTTGGAACAGTGTTGGCAATCAGCCCCAGCATTTT,CASSLSFSWNSVGNQPQHF
few,TRBD1,TRBV12-3/TRBV12-4,TRBJ2-1,TGTGCCAACACCGGGACAGGGGACCCAAATGAGCAGTTCTTC,CANTGTGDPNEQFF
many,TRBD1,TRBV11-2,TRBJ1-3,TGTGCCAGCAGCTTAGCAGGGGGATCTGGAAACACCATATATTTT,CASSLAGGSGNTIYF
many,.,TRBV13,TRBJ2-3,TGTGCCAGCAGCGACCCCGCCGGGGGAGATACGCAGTATTTT,CASSDPAGGDTQYF
many,TRBD1,TRBV7-8,TRBJ2-1,TGTGCCAGCAGCTGGGGACAGGGGAGCCACAATGAGCAGTTCTTC,CASSWGQGSHNEQFF
.,.,TRBV10-3,TRBJ2-2,TGTGCCATCAGGGATGGTAACACCGGGGAGCTGTTTTTT,CAIRDGNTGELFF
many,.,TRBV30,TRBJ1-5,TGTGCCTGGAGTGAGCGGGGGGGAGGACAGCCCCAGCATTTT,CAWSERGGGQPQHF
.,TRBD2,TRBV9,TRBJ2-4,TGTGCCAGCAGCGTAGGACTAACTAGCGAGGTACAGTACTTC,CASSVGLTSEVQYF
.,.,TRBV29-1,TRBJ1-1,TGCAGCGTCGTTGGAGTGGACAGCGGGAGAATGAACACTGAAGCTTTCTTT,CSVVGVDSGRMNTEAFF
many,.,TRBV12-3/TRBV12-4,TRBJ1-2,TGTGCCAGCAGACTCGAGGAGGCTAACTATGGCTACACCTTC,CASRLEEANYGYTF
.,.,TRBV2,TRBJ1-4,TGTGCCAGCAGTGACCTCGGGACGGGTAATGAAAAACTGTTTTTT,CASSDLGTGNEKLFF
.,TRBD1,TRBV19,TRBJ2-1,TGTGCCAGTAGCCCGGACAGGGCGAGGGGTGAGCAGTTCTTC,CASSPDRARGEQFF
.,.,TRBV19,TRBJ2-7,TGTGCCAGTAGTATAGATCTGTTCTACGAGCAGTACTTC,CASSIDLFYEQYF
many,TRBD1,TRBV30,TRBJ2-7,TGTGCCTGGGCCGGGACAGGGTCCTACGAGCAGTACTTC,CAWAGTGSYEQYF
many,TRBD2,TRBV24-1,TRBJ2-5,TGTGCCACCAGTGGAGGACTAGCGGGAGATGGGGAGACCCAGTACTTC,CATSGGLAGDGETQYF
many,.,TRBV6-1,TRBJ1-6,TGTGCCAGCAGTCCACGGACAGTAAATTCACCCCTCCACTTT,CASSPRTVNSPLHF
many,TRBD2,TRBV7-6,TRBJ2-7,TGTGCCAGCAGCTTAGTAGCGGGAGATGCCGAGCAGTACTTC,CASSLVAGDAEQYF
many,.,TRBV20-1,TRBJ1-4,TGCAGTGCCAGCCGAGCGGGGGGCTATGAAAAACTGTTTTTT,CSASRAGGYEKLFF
.,.,TRBV9,TRBJ2-3,TGTGCCAGCAGCGCCCTCCGAGCTAGCACAGATACGCAGTATTTT,CASSALRASTDTQYF
many,.,TRBV4-2,TRBJ2-1,TGTGCCAGCAGCCAAGAGTGGGGGCAGGGCTTTAATGAGCAGTTCTTC,CASSQEWGQGFNEQFF
.,TRBD1,TRBV7-3,TRBJ2-3,TGTGCCAGCAGCTTCGGGACAGGGGGACGCACAGATACGCAGTATTTT,CASSFGTGGRTDTQYF
many,.,TRBV18,TRBJ1-1,TGTGCCAGCTCAACCTCGGCGAACTTGAACACTGAAGCTTTCTTT,CASSTSANLNTEAFF
few,.,TRBV6-1,TRBJ2-1,TGTGCCAGCAGTCCCTTAGGGGAGTGGGATGAGCAGTTCTTC,CASSPLGEWDEQFF
few,.,TRBV6-1,TRBJ2-1,TGTGCCAGCAAGCACAGTAGTACCAATGAGCAGTTCTTC,CASKHSSTNEQFF
many,.,TRBV7-2,TRBJ2-3,TGTGCCAGCAGTTCGAGGGACACACTTAGCACAGATACGCAGTATTTT,CASSSRDTLSTDTQYF
many,.,TRBV7-2,TRBJ2-3,TGTGCCAGCAGCCTCCAAGGGGCCGCAGATACGCAGTATTTT,CASSLQGAADTQYF
.,TRBD2,TRBV7-2,TRBJ2-1,TGTGCCAGCGGCCCCGGGACTAGGAATGAGCAGTTCTTC,CASGPGTRNEQFF
.,.,TRBV6-1,TRBJ2-7,TGTGCCAGCAGGGACAGCCTTCTCTCCTACGAGCAGCACTTC,CASRDSLLSYEQHF
many,.,TRBV6-1,TRBJ1-1,TGTGCCAGCAGTTTTAGGCGCGACAACACTGAAGCTTTCTTT,CASSFRRDNTEAFF
many,.,TRBV5-1,TRBJ1-6,TGCGCCAGCAGCTTACAGGGAAGTAATTCACCCCTCCACTTT,CASSLQGSNSPLHF
many,.,TRBV2,TRBJ2-5,TGTGCCAGCAGGGTTAGCGGAGAGACCCAGTACTTC,CASRVSGETQYF
few,TRBD2,TRBV7-9,TRBJ2-5,TGTGCCAGCAGCCCCGGGGGACTAGCGGTCGGCCCCCAGTACTTC,CASSPGGLAVGPQYF
few,TRBD1,TRBV30,TRBJ1-2,TGTGCCTGGAGGGTACAGGGGTTCTCAGCCGGCCACACCTTC,CAWRVQGFSAGHTF
.,.,TRBV5-1,TRBJ2-7,TGCGCCAGCAGCCCCTGGAGTGACAAGCTCACCTCCTACGAGCAGTACTTC,CASSPWSDKLTSYEQYF
few,.,TRBV10-3,TRBJ1-2,TGTGCCATCAGTGAGGGACGGGACTATGGCTACACCTTC,CAISEGRDYGYTF
.,TRBD1,TRBV20-1,TRBJ1-2,TGCAGTGCTAGAGCCCCCCTGGACAGGTCGGTTAACTATGGCTACACCTTC,CSARAPLDRSVNYGYTF
many,TRBD2,TRBV5-1,TRBJ2-7,TGCGCCAGCAGCTTCCAAGAGGTAGCGGGAGCCTACGAGCAGTACTTC,CASSFQEVAGAYEQYF
many,TRBD2,TRBV28,TRBJ2-7,TGTGCCAGCAGTCCTATCGGGGGCCGGGAGGGCTCCTACGAGCAGTACTTC,CASSPIGGREGSYEQYF
many,TRBD2,TRBV20-1,TRBJ2-7,TGCAGTGCGGTAGCGGGCTTCTCCTACGAGCAGTACTTC,CSAVAGFSYEQYF
.,TRBD1,TRBV4-1,TRBJ1-5,TGCGCCAGCAGCCAAGATTGGGGACAGGGCGGACAGCCCCAGCATTTT,CASSQDWGQGGQPQHF
.,.,TRBV6-1,TRBJ2-7,TGTGCCAGCAGACACTCCGGGACCGTATACGAGCAGTACTTC,CASRHSGTVYEQYF
few,.,TRBV5-4,TRBJ1-2,TGTGCCAGCAGCATACAGGGCCTTGAGGGCTACACCTTC,CASSIQGLEGYTF
few,.,TRBV19,TRBJ2-1,TGTGCCAGTAGCCCTCGGTCAAAAACAAACTACAATGAGCAGTTCTTC,CASSPRSKTNYNEQFF
many,.,TRBV3-1,TRBJ2-5,TGTGCCAGCAGCCAAGAAGGCAATAGCGGTCAAGAGACCCAGTACTTC,CASSQEGNSGQETQYF
many,.,TRBV28,TRBJ2-3,TGTGCCAGCAGTTTAGAGCTCACGGGCACAGATACGCAGTATTTT,CASSLELTGTDTQYF
many,.,TRBV10-3,TRBJ1-2,TGTGCCATCAGTGATATGGAGGGTTTGAACTATGGCTACACCTTC,CAISDMEGLNYGYTF
many,.,TRBV6-1,TRBJ1-1,TGTGCCAGCAGTGAAGGTCGACAGGCGCACACTGAAGCTTTCTTT,CASSEGRQAHTEAFF
.,.,TRBV5-1,TRBJ2-3,TGCGCCAGCAGCGGCGTGGCAGGGCTTACAGATACGCAGTATTTT,CASSGVAGLTDTQYF
.,.,TRBV5-4,TRBJ1-2,TGTGCCAGCAGCTCGGCGCTCCTGCCAAGCTATGGCTACACCTTC,CASSSALLPSYGYTF
.,.,TRBV6-2/TRBV6-3,TRBJ2-3,TGTGCCAGCAGTTTGAGGAGCACAGATACGCGGTATTTT,CASSLRSTDTRYF
many,.,TRBV28,TRBJ2-7,TGTGCCAGCAGTCTCCCTAGGGGACACAGCTCCTACGAGCAGTACTTC,CASSLPRGHSSYEQYF
.,.,TRBV28,TRBJ1-2,TGTGCCAGCAGTTTATTGGCCTATGGCTACACCTTC,CASSLLAYGYTF
few,.,TRBV7-9,TRBJ2-5,TGTGCCAGCAGCTTACCCTTTCTAGAAGGAGAAGAGACCCAGTACTTC,CASSLPFLEGEETQYF
many,TRBD1,TRBV28,TRBJ1-2,TGTGCGACCACGGACAGGAACTATGGCTACACCTTC,CATTDRNYGYTF
many,.,TRBV6-6,TRBJ1-5,TGTGCCAGCAGTTACCTTTCTGGGTCAGGACAGCCCCAGCATTTT,CASSYLSGSGQPQHF